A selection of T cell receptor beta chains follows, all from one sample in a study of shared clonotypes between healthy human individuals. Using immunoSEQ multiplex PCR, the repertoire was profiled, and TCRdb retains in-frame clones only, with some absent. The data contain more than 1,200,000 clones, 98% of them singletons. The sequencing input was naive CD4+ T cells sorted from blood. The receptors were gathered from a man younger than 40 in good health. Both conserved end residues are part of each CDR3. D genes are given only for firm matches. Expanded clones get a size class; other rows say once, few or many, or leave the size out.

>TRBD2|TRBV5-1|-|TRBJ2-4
TGCGCCAGCAGCTTGCCATGGAGGACTAGCGGGAGGACCCTAGCCAAAAACATTCAGTACTTC
CASSLPWRTSGRTLAKNIQYF
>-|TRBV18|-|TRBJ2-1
TGTGCCAGCTCACCATTCAACAGGGCGGATGAGCAGTTCTTC
CASSPFNRADEQFF
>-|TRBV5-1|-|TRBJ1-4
TGCGCCAGCAGCTTCGGACAGTCTAATGAAAAACTGTTTTTT
CASSFGQSNEKLFF
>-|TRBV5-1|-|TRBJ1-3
TGCGCCAGCAGCTTGGGACGGACGCTGGTTGGAAACACCATATATTTT
CASSLGRTLVGNTIYF
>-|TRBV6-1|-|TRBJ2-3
TGTGCCAGCAGTGAGCTCAGAGATACGCAGTATTTT
CASSELRDTQYF
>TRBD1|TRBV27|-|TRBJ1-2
TGTGCCAGTACCAGGGACAGGGATTATGGCTACACCTTC
CASTRDRDYGYTF
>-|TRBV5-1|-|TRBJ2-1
TGCGCCAGCAGCTTGACGTTCTCCTACAATGAGCAGTTCTTC
CASSLTFSYNEQFF
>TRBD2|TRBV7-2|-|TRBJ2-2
TGTGCCAGCAGCCCAGGACTAGCGGGAGTCTATTTGGCCGGGGAGCTGTTTTTT
CASSPGLAGVYLAGELFF
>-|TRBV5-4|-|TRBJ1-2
TGTGCCAGCAGCGAACAGACGATCTATGGCTACACCTTC
CASSEQTIYGYTF
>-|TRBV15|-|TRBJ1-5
TGTGCCACCAGCAGAGATAGGTATCAGCCCCAGCATTTT
CATSRDRYQPQHF
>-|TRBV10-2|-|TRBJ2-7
TGCGCCAGCAGTAGTAGCTCCTACGAGCAGTACTTC
CASSSSSYEQYF
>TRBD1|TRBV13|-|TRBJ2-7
TGTGCCAGCAGCATCGGGACAGATACCTACGAGCAGTACTTC
CASSIGTDTYEQYF
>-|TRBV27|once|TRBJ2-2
TGTGCCAGCAGTCTGAGGCGGGGGGAGCTGTTTTTT
CASSLRRGELFF
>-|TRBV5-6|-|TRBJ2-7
TGTGCCAGCAGCTCGAGGCCCATCTCCTACGAGCAGTACTTC
CASSSRPISYEQYF
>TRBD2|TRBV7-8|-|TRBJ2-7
TGTGCCAGCAGCGCGCTAGCGGGAGCCGGTTCCGAGCAGTACTTC
CASSALAGAGSEQYF
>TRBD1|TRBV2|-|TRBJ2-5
TGTGCCAGCACCGGGGACAGCAAAGAGACCCAGTACTTC
CASTGDSKETQYF
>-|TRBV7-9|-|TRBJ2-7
TGTGCCAGCAGCTATCTATTGGGGGGCTACGAGCAGTACTTC
CASSYLLGGYEQYF
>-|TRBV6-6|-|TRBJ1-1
TGTGCCAGCACCCTTAGGTCAGGGCCGAACACTGAAGCTTTCTTT
CASTLRSGPNTEAFF
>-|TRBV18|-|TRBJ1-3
TGTGCCAGCTCACCATCCAGGACCACCGGCTCTGGAAACACCATATATTTT
CASSPSRTTGSGNTIYF
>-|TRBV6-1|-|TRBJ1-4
TGTGCCAGCAGTGTATTCCGGGGGTCTAATGAAAAACTGTTTTTT
CASSVFRGSNEKLFF
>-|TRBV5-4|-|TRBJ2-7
TGTGCCAGCAGGTTGACAGGAGCCTACGAGCAGTACTTC
CASRLTGAYEQYF
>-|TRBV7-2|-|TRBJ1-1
TGTGCCAGCTCACCCCAGGGAGGGAACACTGAAGCTTTCTTT
CASSPQGGNTEAFF